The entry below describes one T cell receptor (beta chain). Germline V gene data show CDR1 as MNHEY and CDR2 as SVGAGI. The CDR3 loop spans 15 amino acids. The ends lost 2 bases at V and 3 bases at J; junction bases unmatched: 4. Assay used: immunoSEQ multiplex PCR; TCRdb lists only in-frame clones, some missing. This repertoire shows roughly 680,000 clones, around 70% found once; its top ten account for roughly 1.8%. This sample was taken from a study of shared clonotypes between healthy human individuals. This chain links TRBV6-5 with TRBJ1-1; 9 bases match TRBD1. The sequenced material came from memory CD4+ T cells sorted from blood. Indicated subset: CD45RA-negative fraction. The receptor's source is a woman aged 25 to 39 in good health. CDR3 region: CASSYATGGDTEAFF. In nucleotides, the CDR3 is TGTGCCAGCAGTTACGCGACAGGGGGTGACACTGAAGCTTTCTTT.